Shown below are 31 T cell receptor beta chains from a single sample sequenced in a study of blood T cell repertoires in COVID-19. Profiling relied on immunoSEQ multiplex PCR, and the TCRdb table lists in-frame clones only, not all of them. The sample shows roughly 150,000 clones, around 82% of them seen only once. Sequencing was performed on peripheral blood. The source of these receptors is a woman between 65 and 79 years old who had recovered from COVID-19.

The chain joins TRBV5-4 to TRBJ2-5; 7 bases line up with TRBD2. The V gene's germline CDR1 is SGHNT and CDR2 YYREEE (reference sequence). This CDR3 is built from 15 residues. With V trimmed by 5 bases and J by 1 base, 8 bases remained unmatched. DNA of the CDR3: TGTGCCAGCAGGAGGGGCGGGAGCCTCCAAGAGACCCAGTACTTC. Its translation: CASRRGGSLQETQYF.

V usage is TRBV7-6 and J usage is TRBJ2-2; TRBD2 matches at 14 bases. Germline V CDR1 and CDR2: SGHVS, FNYEAQ. V lost 5 bases to trimming and J lost 6 bases; unmatched junction nucleotides: 11. There are 18 residues in the CDR3. CDR3 amino acids: CASSQSGTSGSPAGELFF. The CDR3 coding sequence is TGTGCCAGCAGCCAATCCGGGACTAGCGGGAGTCCCGCCGGGGAGCTGTTTTTT. Full variable domain (remainder filled in from reference TRBV7-6 and TRBJ2-2): GAGVSQSPRYKVTKRGQDVALRCDPISGHVSLYWYRQALGQGPEFLTYFNYEAQQDKSGLPNDRFSAERPEGSISTLTIQRTEQRDSAMYRCASSQSGTSGSPAGELFFGEGSRLTVL.

The chain links TRBV7-8 to TRBJ2-7, with TRBD1 matching 8 bases. Germline loops: CDR1 SGHVS, CDR2 FQNEAQ. The ends lost 4 bases at V and 2 bases at J; junction bases unmatched: 10. CDR3 length: 16 amino acids. DNA of the CDR3: TGTGCCAGCAGCTCGGCGCAGGGGGCCGCCGCCTACGAGCAGTACTTC. Protein product: CASSSAQGAAAYEQYF.

The chain is built from TRBV2 and TRBJ1-4; 7 positions match TRBD1. CDR1 is SNHLY, CDR2 FYNNEI, per germline. The CDR3 consists of 14 residues. Losses at the gene ends were 8 bases for V and 5 bases for J; bases not matched to a gene: 8. Here the CDR3 reads CASGRTGQNEKLFF. As DNA, the CDR3 is TGTGCCAGCGGGAGGACAGGACAAAATGAAAAACTGTTTTTT.

The V call is TRBV30, the J call TRBJ2-1; 9 nucleotides match TRBD2. The germline gives CDR1 GTSNPN, CDR2 SVGIG (reference sequence). The ends lost 7 bases at V and 2 bases at J; junction bases unmatched: 12. The CDR3 has 16 amino acids. The CDR3 region is CASRGGRGGPYNEQFF. CDR3 bases: TGTGCCTCCAGGGGCGGGAGGGGTGGCCCCTACAATGAGCAGTTCTTC. The entire variable domain, with the rest obtained from reference TRBV30 and TRBJ2-1, is as follows: SQTIHQWPATLVQPVGSPLSLECTVEGTSNPNLYWYRQAAGRGLQLLFYSVGIGQISSEVPQNLSASRPQDRQFILSSKKLLLSDSGFYLCASRGGRGGPYNEQFFGPGTRLTVL.

The J gene is TRBJ2-7, the V gene TRBV6-5; possibly TRBD2 for D (5 bases). Between the trimmed V and J ends, which lost 6 bases and 3 bases, there was a span of 9 bases. Germline CDR1 reads MNHEY; CDR2 reads SVGAGI. This CDR3 contains 12 residues. CDR3 nucleotide sequence: TGTGCCAGCAGAGACTACAGCTACGAGCAGTACTTC. This gives the protein CASRDYSYEQYF.

Comment on this clone: The identical CDR3 is also encoded by other nucleotide sequences in the sample. The chain has TRBV30 and TRBJ1-2, with D unresolved. CDR3 length: 13 residues. Germline assignment: CDR1 GTSNPN and CDR2 SVGIG (reference sequence). The V end was cut by 0 bases, the J end by 4 bases, with 9 bases between. The DNA of the CDR3 is TGTGCCTGGAGTGTGGGAGGAGGCTATGGCTACACCTTC. It is translated as CAWSVGGGYGYTF.

The chain couples TRBV4-2 to TRBJ1-1; the D is unclear. The germline gives CDR1 LGHNA, CDR2 YNFKEQ. This CDR3 spans 16 amino acids. Trimming stripped 0 bases from V and 4 bases from J, with 15 bases between. The CDR3 nucleotides are TGTGCCAGCAGCCAAGATTCAGGAGGGCCCCTCACTGAAGCTTTCTTT. Translated, it gives CASSQDSGGPLTEAFF.

This chain connects TRBV4-3 to TRBJ1-5; tentatively, D is TRBD1 (5 bases). CDR3 length: 13 amino acids. Germline values: CDR1 LGHNA, CDR2 YSLEER. V gave up 0 bases and J gave up 7 bases, with 7 bases separating them. DNA of the CDR3: TGCGCCAGCAGCCAAGAGGGGCAGCAGCCCCAGCATTTT. Translated: CASSQEGQQPQHF.

J is TRBJ1-6 and V is TRBV9; 8 bases align to TRBD1. The trim removed 2 bases at V and 10 bases at J, leaving 8 bases unmatched. The V gene's germline CDR1 is SGDLS and CDR2 YYNGEE. The CDR3 extends over 15 amino acids. The CDR3 coding sequence is TGTGCCAGCAGCGTCGACAGGGGATCGGGATCACCCCTCCACTTT. Residues: CASSVDRGSGSPLHF.

The rearrangement links TRBV6-6 to TRBJ1-4, with D perhaps matching TRBD1 (6 bases). The V gene lost 10 bases and the J gene lost 8 bases, with 17 bases spanning the gap. The CDR3 covers 13 residues. The germline CDR1 and CDR2 sequences are MNHNY and SVGAGI (reference sequence). Written as DNA, the CDR3 is TGTGCCACCCGTGGGGGGGCCGGGGAAAAACTGTTTTTT. It is translated as CATRGGAGEKLFF.

The rearrangement joins TRBV6-2 or TRBV6-3 to TRBJ2-7, with D hard to call. V shed 5 bases and J shed 3 bases, with 11 bases lying between them. Looked up from germline, CDR1 is MNHEY and CDR2 is SVGEGT. This CDR3 contains 13 residues. CDR3: CASSQRGLYEQYF. The CDR3 nucleotides are TGTGCCAGCAGTCAAAGAGGTCTCTACGAGCAGTACTTC.

The V and J genes are TRBV6-5 and TRBJ2-7; the match to TRBD1 covers 9 bases. The length of the CDR3 is 14 residues. Germline V gene lookup returns CDR1 MNHEY and CDR2 SVGAGI. After removal of 4 bases from V and 9 bases from J, the junction contained 10 bases not matched to a gene. CDR3 protein: CASSSRDRVLGQYF. The DNA of the CDR3 is TGTGCCAGCAGTTCCCGGGACAGGGTTTTAGGGCAGTACTTC.

The chain uses TRBV5-4 and TRBJ2-5; a possible D gene is TRBD2 (7 bases). V lost 1 base and J lost 4, with 14 bases in between. Per the germline V gene, CDR1 is SGHNT and CDR2 is YYREEE (reference sequence). This CDR3 is built from 15 residues. DNA of the CDR3: TGTGCCAGCAGCTTGCCGGGGGGCAGGGCAGAGACCCAGTACTTC. It yields the protein CASSLPGGRAETQYF. The whole variable domain, remainder taken from reference TRBV5-4 and TRBJ2-5, is ETGVTQSPTHLIKTRGQQVTLRCSSQSGHNTVSWYQQALGQGPQFIFQYYREEENGRGNFPPRFSGLQFPNYSSELNVNALELDDSALYLCASSLPGGRAETQYFGPGTRLLVL.

The gene calls are TRBV4-1 and TRBJ1-2, with 8 nucleotides matching TRBD1. V lost 4 bases, J lost 2 bases, and 6 bases stayed unmatched. This CDR3 has 15 residues. Germline CDR1 reads MGHRA; CDR2 reads YSYEKL. This CDR3 is CASSRLQGGNYGYTF. CDR3 DNA sequence: TGCGCCAGCAGCCGCCTACAGGGGGGGAACTATGGCTACACCTTC.

The chain employs TRBV6-5 and TRBJ1-2, with D possibly matching TRBD1 (6 bases). This CDR3 has 12 residues. Germline V gene data show CDR1 as MNHEY and CDR2 as SVGAGI. Trimming left V 5 bases short and J 6 bases short, with 10 bases between. CDR3 in DNA: TGTGCCAGCAGTAGGGGGGGGGATGGCTACACCTTC. Protein sequence: CASSRGGDGYTF.

The chain has TRBV7-8 and TRBJ2-5; 15 bases match TRBD2. The CDR3 length is 17 residues. The germline V gene encodes CDR1 SGHVS and CDR2 FQNEAQ. V lost 5 bases to trimming and J lost 5 bases; unmatched junction nucleotides: 9. The CDR3 DNA follows: TGTGCCAGCAGCCCGGGACTAGCGGGGGGCCTAGGGGAGACCCAGTACTTC. Translating gives CASSPGLAGGLGETQYF.

The chain carries TRBV19 and TRBJ1-1; 8 bases match TRBD1. This CDR3 is built from 14 residues. CDR1 and CDR2 (germline): LNHDA, SQIVND (reference sequence). The trim removed 10 bases at V and 4 bases at J, leaving 11 bases unmatched. The CDR3 coding sequence is TGTGCCACCCGGGACAGGCGGGGAAGCACTGAAGCTTTCTTT. Protein: CATRDRRGSTEAFF.

This clone was seen only once. The rearrangement joins TRBV7-2 to TRBJ2-7; D remains ambiguous. Trimming left V 2 bases short and J 0 bases short, with 5 bases between. Germline values: CDR1 SGHTA, CDR2 FQGNSA. This CDR3 contains 13 residues. CDR3 amino acids: CASSLRPSYEQYF. The CDR3 DNA reads as TGTGCCAGCAGCTTACGTCCCTCCTACGAGCAGTACTTC.

The rearrangement links TRBV6-6 to TRBJ2-2; TRBD2 aligns across 7 bases. Unmatched junction bases numbered 13, after V lost 5 bases and J lost 4 bases. This CDR3 has 17 amino acids. Germline CDR1 reads MNHNY; CDR2 reads SVGAGI (reference sequence). The CDR3 DNA reads TGTGCCAGCAGTCCCCGTACTCCGGGACTACCCACCGGGGAGCTGTTTTTT. Its protein is CASSPRTPGLPTGELFF.

V usage is TRBV28 and J usage is TRBJ2-1; D may be TRBD2 (5 bases). This CDR3 comprises 17 residues. Looked up from germline, CDR1 is MDHEN and CDR2 is SYDVKM. The ends were cut back, 6 bases at V and 3 bases at J, with 21 bases in the middle. The CDR3 loop reads CASSPPPWESVYNEQFF. The CDR3 coding sequence is TGTGCCAGCAGCCCCCCCCCGTGGGAGTCGGTCTACAATGAGCAGTTCTTC.

The V and J genes are TRBV28 and TRBJ1-2, with D hard to call. Germline CDR1 reads MDHEN; CDR2 reads SYDVKM. The CDR3 is made up of 12 amino acids. V was trimmed by 6 bases and J by 7 bases, leaving 12 bases between them. CDR3 DNA sequence: TGTGCCAGCAGACCCACGGGGAGTGGCTACACCTTC. It encodes CASRPTGSGYTF.

The gene calls are TRBV4-1 and TRBJ1-2; D not resolved. Germline assignment: CDR1 MGHRA and CDR2 YSYEKL. V gave up 2 bases and J gave up 8 bases, with 15 bases separating them. The CDR3 loop spans 14 amino acids. The CDR3 region has the DNA TGCGCCAGCAGCCAATTAGGCCCACCGGGAGGCTACACCTTC. It yields the protein CASSQLGPPGGYTF.

This clone was detected once. V and J are TRBV5-1 and TRBJ2-2, with unresolved D. The CDR3 consists of 13 residues. V lost 4 bases, J lost 5 bases, and 9 bases lay in between. From germline, CDR1 is SGHRS and CDR2 YFSETQ. The DNA of the CDR3 is TGCGCCAGCAGCAAAGCGATGACCGGGGAGCTGTTTTTT. Amino acid sequence: CASSKAMTGELFF.

The chain combines TRBV7-6 with TRBJ2-7; TRBD1 aligns across 9 bases. The CDR3 spans 15 residues. With V trimmed by 4 bases and J by 2 bases, 6 bases remained unmatched. CDR1 is SGHVS, CDR2 FNYEAQ, per germline. CDR3 protein: CASSSSTGGTYEQYF. DNA of the CDR3: TGTGCCAGCAGCTCATCGACAGGGGGGACCTACGAGCAGTACTTC.

This clone was seen just once. CDR3 loop: CASSLGGESPLHF. As DNA, the CDR3 is TGTGCCAGCAGCTTGGGGGGGGAATCACCCCTCCACTTT. The chain links TRBV27 to TRBJ1-6; possible D gene TRBD1, 5 bases. V lost 6 bases and J lost 10, with 13 bases in between. The CDR3 is made up of 13 amino acids. CDR1 and CDR2 from the germline V gene are MNHEY and SMNVEV (reference sequence).

V and J are TRBV2 and TRBJ1-5, with 9 bases lining up with TRBD1. There are 13 residues in the CDR3. The J segment lost 4 bases and the V segment lost 6 bases, leaving 1 base of the junction unmatched. Germline CDR1 SNHLY, CDR2 FYNNEI. CDR3 sequence reads: CASRDRGNQPQHF. In DNA, the CDR3 is TGTGCCAGCAGGGACAGGGGAAATCAGCCCCAGCATTTT.

The rearrangement joins TRBV2 to TRBJ2-1, with 7 bases fitting TRBD1. The CDR3 consists of 12 residues. V trimming: 9 bases; J trimming: 3 bases; junction bases outside the gene matches: 2. Per germline, CDR1 SNHLY and CDR2 FYNNEI. The CDR3 spells CASDRDYNEQFF. The CDR3 DNA reads TGTGCCAGTGACAGGGACTACAATGAGCAGTTCTTC.

The chain links TRBV6-2 or TRBV6-3 to TRBJ1-1; 7 positions match TRBD1. V gave up 2 bases and J gave up 0 bases; unmatched junction bases: 12. Germline values: CDR1 MNHEY, CDR2 SVGEGT. The CDR3 has 18 amino acids. The CDR3, as DNA: TGTGCCAGCAGTTACCCACTGCAGGGGGTAGGGATGAACACTGAAGCTTTCTTT. It codes for CASSYPLQGVGMNTEAFF.

This chain links TRBV19 with TRBJ2-3; 13 bases map to TRBD2. CDR1 LNHDA and CDR2 SQIVND come from the germline V gene (reference sequence). The V segment lost 3 bases and the J segment 4 bases; nucleotides outside the gene matches: 7. The CDR3 consists of 17 residues. The CDR3 region is CASSILGLAGTPDTQYF. As DNA, the CDR3 is TGTGCCAGTAGTATCCTGGGACTAGCGGGGACCCCAGATACGCAGTATTTT.

The chain carries TRBV4-1 and TRBJ2-3, with 8 bases fitting TRBD2. The CDR3 contains 15 residues. Trimming removed 5 bases from V and 2 bases from J; junction bases left unmatched: 6. The germline CDR1 and CDR2 sequences are MGHRA and YSYEKL. The CDR3 bases are TGCGCCAGCAGCGGGGGCGGGAGGACCACAGATACGCAGTATTTT. This translates into CASSGGGRTTDTQYF.